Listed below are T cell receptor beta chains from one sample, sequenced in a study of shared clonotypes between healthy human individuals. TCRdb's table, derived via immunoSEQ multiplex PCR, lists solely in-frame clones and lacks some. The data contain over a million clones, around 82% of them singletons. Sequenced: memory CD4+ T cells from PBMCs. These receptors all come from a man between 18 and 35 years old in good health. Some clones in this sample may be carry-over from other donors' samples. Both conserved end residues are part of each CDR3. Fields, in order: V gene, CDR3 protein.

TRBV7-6	CASSLGTGFDEQYF
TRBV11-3	CASSFGSDTDTQYF
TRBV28	CASTPRGPQGSYGYTF
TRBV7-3	CASSQSRERTDTQYF
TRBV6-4	CLRIREQYF
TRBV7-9	CASSLGLSGANVLTF
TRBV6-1	CASSELPGTSGINEQFF
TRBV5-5	CASSTDSWSYEQYF
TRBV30	CAWSVDYMTSYEQYF
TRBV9	CASSPPQGYEQYF
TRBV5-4	CASSRTSGIINEQFF
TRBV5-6	CASSVYRGASEQYF
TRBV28	CASGVNTEAFF
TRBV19	CASRRTSQSTDTQYF
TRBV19	CASSRLAGVYNEQFF
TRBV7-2	CASSLRASYEQYF
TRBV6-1	CASSEQYGRGLGYTF
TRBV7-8	CASSDRDKGTQPQHF
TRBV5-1	CASEPTQGAIGQETQYF
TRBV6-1	CASRDRGTNEKLFF
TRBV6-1	CASSAQGLTEQYF
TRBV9	CASSAYPGGEQWSTDTQYF
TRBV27	CASKASGSRSSYEQYF
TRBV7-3	CASSSIETRPLNTEAFF
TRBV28	CASSTPRGTNEKLFF
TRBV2	CASTGDRYNEQFF
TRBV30	CAGAKGPYGYTF
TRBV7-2	CASSLEKLFGQYF
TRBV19	CASTTGGFRDGNEKLFF
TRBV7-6	CASSLGRSYEQYF
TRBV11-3	CASTLAGGTGELFF
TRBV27	CASSLTGLYGYTF